The sequence of this TCR beta chain was determined in a study of T cells after yellow fever vaccination. Study conclusions and caveats: The bulk population could contribute abundant contaminating clonotypes to FACS-sorted repertoires. CD4 and CD8 compartments shared a small share of clonotypes, likely from convergent recombination. On re-exposure, the response was weaker but peaked faster, at day 5 versus 15.

Looked up from germline, CDR1 is SGHTA and CDR2 is FQGTGA. CDR3 length: 13 amino acids. V lost 2 bases and J 7 bases, leaving 11 bases between the germline ends. Conversion of TCR transcripts into cDNA relied on 5'RACE template switching, which added a universal primer site and UMIs. MiXCR, run by TCRdb on the 5' RACE reads, gives a single entry per CDR3 protein. The sample includes under 350,000 distinct CDR3 sequences, roughly 3.9% of them seen just once. This clonotype was seen many times. Its antigen remains unknown. This TCR came from a man in his late teens or twenties who received the YFV17D yellow fever vaccine. The chain recombines TRBV7-3 with TRBJ1-2; D is uncertain. Sequencing was performed on PBMCs, taken 5 days after the yellow fever booster vaccination. The CDR3: CASSLGGLGGYTF. The CDR3 bases are TGTGCCAGCAGCTTAGGAGGGTTAGGTGGCTACACCTTC.